This T cell receptor beta chain was recovered during a study of cytomegalovirus exposure and HLA in healthy donors. 13 Jbeta primers and 60 Vbeta primers were used for the PCR. Measured with immunoSEQ multiplex PCR; TCRdb has only the in-frame clones, and not every one. The sample carries 95,000 to 150,000 clones, roughly 80% recorded once. After removal of 8 bases from V and 1 base from J, the junction contained 6 bases not matched to a gene. The CDR3 covers 15 residues. Germline V gives CDR1 SNHLY, CDR2 FYNNEI. The material sequenced was PBMCs. This rearrangement joins TRBV2 to TRBJ2-3; 10 positions match TRBD2. The receptor was isolated from a female donor in good health and CMV-seropositive. CDR3 coding DNA: TGTGCCAGCCGTTTCGGGACTAGCGGCACAGATACGCAGTATTTT. Amino acids: CASRFGTSGTDTQYF.